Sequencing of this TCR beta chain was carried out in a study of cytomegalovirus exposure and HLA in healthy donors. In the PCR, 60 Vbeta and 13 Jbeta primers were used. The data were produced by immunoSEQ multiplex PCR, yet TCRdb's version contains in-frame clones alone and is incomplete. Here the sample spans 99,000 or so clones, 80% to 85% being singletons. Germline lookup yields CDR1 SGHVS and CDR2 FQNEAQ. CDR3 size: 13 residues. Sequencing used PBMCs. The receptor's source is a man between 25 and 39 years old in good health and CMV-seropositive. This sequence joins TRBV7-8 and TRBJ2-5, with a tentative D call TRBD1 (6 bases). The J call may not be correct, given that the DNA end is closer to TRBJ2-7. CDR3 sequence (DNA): TGTGCCAGCAGCTTAAGGACAGCCTACGAGCAGTACTTC. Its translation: CASSLRTAYEQYF.